This passage covers 18 T cell receptor beta chains from one sample sequenced in a study of spatial heterogeneity in lung cancer. Their antigen targets remain unknown. TCRdb independently ran MiXCR on the 5' RACE reads; one entry per CDR3 protein. This table has about 3,300 distinct CDR3 sequences, approximately 3.5% appearing once. Study observations and caveats: Expanded alpha and beta TCR counts within tumors tracked tumor mutation counts.

The time point was: sample taken at primary tumor resection. Sequenced material: lung tumor tissue, taken at surgery. All receptors come from a male donor with early-stage non-small cell lung cancer.

This clonotype is classed as medium-sized. The rearrangement links TRBV28 to TRBJ1-5; 7 bases agree with TRBD1. Germline CDR1 is MDHEN and CDR2 is SYDVKM. This CDR3 is built from 15 residues. The V and J ends lost 4 bases and 6 bases, in that order; junction bases with no gene match: 9. The CDR3 protein is CASSYVRGRGQPQHF. The DNA for the CDR3 is TGTGCCAGCAGTTATGTAAGGGGGCGCGGTCAGCCCCAGCATTTT. The entire variable domain, with the rest obtained from reference TRBV28 and TRBJ1-5, is as follows: DVKVTQSSRYLVKRTGEKVFLECVQDMDHENMFWYRQDPGLGLRLIYFSYDVKMKEKGDIPEGYSVSREKKERFSLILESASTNQTSMYLCASSYVRGRGQPQHFGDGTRLSIL.

By frequency in the sample, this clonotype is medium-sized (0.01 to 0.1%). This chain joins TRBV7-9 and TRBJ1-2; 9 bases match TRBD1. There are 17 residues in the CDR3. Trimming cost V 5 bases and J 6 bases; bases outside gene matches: 16. Germline values: CDR1 SEHNR, CDR2 FQNEAQ (reference sequence). The CDR3 reads CASSLQGARGSSDGYTF. The CDR3 nucleotides read TGTGCCAGCAGCCTACAGGGGGCGCGGGGGTCGTCGGATGGCTACACCTTC.

In its sample, this clonotype ranks as medium-sized. This chain uses TRBV5-1 with TRBJ1-1, with a tentative D call TRBD1 (5 bases). This CDR3 is 16 amino acids long. Germline V CDR1 and CDR2: SGHRS, YFSETQ. The V end was cut by 3 bases, the J end by 0 bases, with 15 bases between. The CDR3 DNA reads TGCGCCAGCAGCTGGGGACCTGGGGGACTGAACACTGAAGCTTTCTTT. Residues: CASSWGPGGLNTEAFF.

Note on this clonotype: The germline gene is not matched at one end of the junction; a read error may be the cause. The rearrangement links TRBV4-1 to TRBJ2-7; 9 bases map to TRBD1. The CDR3 runs 13 residues. Germline CDR1 and CDR2: MGHRA and YSYEKL. CDR3 in amino acids: CASSQEFRDREHF. CDR3 sequence (DNA): TGCGCCAGCAGCCAAGAATTCCGGGACAGGGAGCACTTC.

This clonotype qualifies as medium-sized. The V and J genes are TRBV5-1 and TRBJ2-4, with D perhaps assigned TRBD1 or TRBD2 (6 bases each). V lost 2 bases and J 8 bases, leaving 11 bases between the germline ends. The CDR3 totals 13 residues. Germline V gene sequence: CDR1 SGHRS, CDR2 YFSETQ. The CDR3 here is CASSLPGEDIQYF. The DNA for the CDR3 is TGCGCCAGCAGCTTACCAGGGGAGGACATTCAGTACTTC.

This clonotype is termed medium-sized. The rearrangement uses TRBV6-5 and TRBJ2-3; 8 bases fit TRBD2. This CDR3 region has 14 residues. Germline trimming cut 8 bases from V and 3 bases from J; bases unmatched to any gene: 7. In germline, CDR1 is MNHEY, CDR2 SVGAGI. DNA for the CDR3: TGTGCCAGCCGGGGGGGGAGTTGGACAGATACGCAGTATTTT. This gives the protein CASRGGSWTDTQYF.

This clonotype showed up many times. CDR3 protein: CSARGAGSLPGGYGYTF. CDR3 nucleotide sequence: TGCAGTGCTAGAGGGGCAGGGTCCCTACCTGGTGGGTATGGCTACACCTTC. The chain carries TRBV20-1 and TRBJ1-2; TRBD1 is a possible D gene (5 bases). CDR1 and CDR2 (germline): DFQATT, SNEGSKA (reference sequence). With 1 base removed from V and 5 bases from J, the gap between germline ends came to 23 bases. The CDR3 contains 17 residues.

This clonotype was detected ten times or more. The chain joins TRBV20-1 to TRBJ1-5; D is ambiguous. The CDR3 has 12 residues. Trimming cost V 6 bases and J 7 bases, with 13 bases left between them. The V gene's germline CDR1 is DFQATT and CDR2 SNEGSKA (reference sequence). In nucleotides, the CDR3 is TGCAGTGCCCAACCGGTTCAGCAGCCCCAGCATTTT. Residues: CSAQPVQQPQHF.

This clonotype is labeled as large (0.1 to 1%). The chain carries TRBV5-1 and TRBJ2-1, with D perhaps TRBD1 (5 bases). The CDR3 is 11 residues long. From germline, CDR1 is SGHRS and CDR2 YFSETQ. With 5 bases removed from V and 12 bases from J, the gap between germline ends came to 12 bases. The CDR3 loop is CASRLGVRQFF. CDR3 DNA sequence: TGCGCCAGCAGGTTAGGGGTTAGGCAGTTCTTC.

This clonotype counts as medium-sized (0.01 to 0.1%). V is TRBV27 and J is TRBJ2-1, with 12 bases matching TRBD2. Germline CDR1 is MNHEY and CDR2 is SMNVEV (reference sequence). The CDR3 spans 14 residues. V was clipped by 3 bases and J by 9 bases; unmatched bases: 3. The CDR3: CASSLTSGGGEQFF. The CDR3 coding sequence is TGTGCCAGCAGTTTGACTAGCGGGGGAGGTGAGCAGTTCTTC.

This clonotype was recorded at least ten times. This chain joins TRBV20-1 and TRBJ2-1, with TRBD2 identical over 10 bases. The CDR3 loop spans 14 amino acids. V gave up 5 bases and J gave up 6 bases; unmatched junction bases: 7. Looked up from germline, CDR1 is DFQATT and CDR2 is SNEGSKA (reference sequence). The CDR3 protein is CSAQDERGGNEQFF. CDR3 coding DNA: TGCAGTGCTCAGGACGAGCGGGGGGGCAATGAGCAGTTCTTC.

This clonotype ranks as medium-sized. DNA for the CDR3: TGTGCCAGCAGCTTATTGAGGGTGTTGGGCAGGGCCAATTCACCCCTCCACTTT. Protein sequence: CASSLLRVLGRANSPLHF. The rearrangement links TRBV7-8 to TRBJ1-6; D is perhaps TRBD1 (5 bases). Germline CDR1 reads SGHVS; CDR2 reads FQNEAQ. Deletions cut 2 bases from V and 7 bases from J, with 21 bases between. This CDR3 spans 18 amino acids. Full variable domain (rest looked up from reference TRBV7-8 and TRBJ1-6): GAGVSQSPRYKVAKRGQDVALRCDPISGHVSLFWYQQALGQGPEFLTYFQNEAQLDKSGLPSDRFFAERPEGSVSTLKIQRTQQEDSAVYLCASSLLRVLGRANSPLHFGNGTRLTVT.

The chain combines TRBV29-1 with TRBJ2-5; possibly TRBD1 or TRBD2 for D (5 bases each). In germline, CDR1 is SQVTM, CDR2 ANQGSEA. Trimming stripped 4 bases from V and 1 base from J, with 10 bases between. This CDR3 has 13 residues. The CDR3 region has the DNA TGCAGCGTTGCCGGGGCCTCCCAAGAGACCCAGTACTTC. Its translation: CSVAGASQETQYF.

In its sample, this clonotype ranks as medium-sized. This chain uses TRBV11-3 with TRBJ2-2; the D is unclear. Deletions cut 5 bases from V and 0 bases from J, with 1 base between. The CDR3 covers 12 residues. Germline CDR1 is SGHNT and CDR2 is YENEEA. The CDR3 protein is CASSPNTGELFF. Written as DNA, the CDR3 is TGTGCCAGCAGCCCGAACACCGGGGAGCTGTTTTTT.

This clonotype was detected a few times. This chain uses TRBV12-3 or TRBV12-4 with TRBJ1-2; no firm D call. Trimming shortened V by 3 bases and J by 4 bases, and 15 bases separated the two germline ends. This CDR3 region has 15 residues. CDR3 sequence: CASSLLSLSSYGYTF. The CDR3 nucleotides read TGTGCCAGCAGTTTGCTTTCGCTTAGTTCCTATGGCTACACCTTC.

This clonotype was found many times. This chain uses TRBV5-6 with TRBJ1-5; the D gene is possibly TRBD1 (6 bases). Germline V gene lookup returns CDR1 SGHDT and CDR2 YYEEEE. This CDR3 region has 18 residues. Trimming pared 6 bases from V and 0 bases from J, leaving 22 bases between. This chain's CDR3 is CASNITGGAPASNQPQHF. The CDR3 nucleotides read TGTGCCAGCAACATTACCGGGGGGGCGCCGGCTAGCAATCAGCCCCAGCATTTT.

Of note for this clonotype: A much larger clone lies a single base off, so this may be a read error. The chain uses TRBV12-3 or TRBV12-4 and TRBJ1-5, with 7 bases lining up with TRBD1. The CDR3 has 15 residues. The CDR3 DNA sequence: TGTGCCAGCAGGATAGGGACAGTGGGCAAACAGCCCCAGCATTTT. Translated, it gives CASRIGTVGKQPQHF.

This clonotype ranks as medium-sized (0.01 to 0.1%). This chain uses TRBV7-2 with TRBJ2-1, with TRBD1 as a possible D gene (6 bases). Trimming took 1 base from V and 0 from J, leaving 10 bases between them. The germline V gene has CDR1 SGHTA and CDR2 FQGNSA. The CDR3 is 16 residues long. CDR3 region: CASSLGRGSSYNEQFF. The CDR3 DNA sequence: TGTGCCAGCAGCTTAGGTAGGGGGAGCTCCTACAATGAGCAGTTCTTC.